Following are 18 T cell receptor beta chains from one sample sequenced in a study of CD8 T cells in ankylosing spondylitis. TCRdb called the 5' RACE reads again in MiXCR, with one record for every CDR3 protein. The sample yields 200,000 to 250,000 distinct CDR3 sequences, roughly 10% seen once. The sample consisted of blood, either unsorted or a sorted T cell fraction (not recorded which). All receptors derive from a male donor with ankylosing spondylitis or in good health (not recorded which).

This clonotype was seen at least ten times. The chain carries TRBV5-4 and TRBJ1-6, with D possibly TRBD1 on 5 matching bases. CDR3 length equals 15 residues. V lost 4 bases, J lost 5 bases, and 13 bases lay in between. Per the germline V gene, CDR1 is SGHNT and CDR2 is YYREEE (reference sequence). The CDR3, as DNA: TGTGCCAGCAGCCCACTCCGGGGCCATAATTCACCCCTCCACTTT. Its translation is CASSPLRGHNSPLHF.

This clonotype occurred many times. V gene TRBV7-9 combines with J gene TRBJ2-1; TRBD2 agrees at 14 bases. The V and J ends lost 4 bases and 8 bases, in that order; junction bases with no gene match: 4. CDR3 size: 15 residues. From germline, CDR1 is SEHNR and CDR2 FQNEAQ (reference sequence). CDR3 region: CASSSGLAGEDEQFF. Here the CDR3 DNA reads TGTGCCAGCAGCTCGGGACTAGCGGGAGAAGATGAGCAGTTCTTC.

In its sample, this clonotype was seen many times. The chain recombines TRBV20-1 with TRBJ1-1; D not certain. Trimming took 3 bases from V and 1 from J, leaving 6 bases between them. Germline V gene data show CDR1 as DFQATT and CDR2 as SNEGSKA (reference sequence). The CDR3 extends over 12 amino acids. This CDR3 reads CSASWQNTEAFF. The CDR3 region has the DNA TGCAGTGCTAGTTGGCAGAACACTGAAGCTTTCTTT.

The chain uses TRBV7-2 and TRBJ2-7, with 9 bases that match TRBD2. CDR3 length equals 13 residues. Trimming at V came to 9 bases and at J to 3 bases, leaving 6 bases not matched to a gene. Germline V gene lookup returns CDR1 SGHTA and CDR2 FQGNSA. In DNA, the CDR3 is TGTGCCAGTAGAAAGCGGGGGGTCTACGAGCAGTACTTC. It translates to CASRKRGVYEQYF.

This clonotype was observed at least ten times. The chain joins TRBV24-1 to TRBJ2-3, with no clear D. The CDR3 is made up of 11 amino acids. Between the trimmed V and J ends, which lost 9 bases and 4 bases, there was a span of 7 bases. Germline V gene data show CDR1 as KGHDR and CDR2 as SFDVKD. The CDR3 reads CATSSADTQYF. The CDR3 nucleotides are TGTGCCACCTCTTCCGCAGATACGCAGTATTTT.

The chain is built from TRBV28 and TRBJ2-2; 9 bases agree with TRBD2. Unmatched junction bases numbered 4, after V lost 3 bases and J lost 5 bases. CDR1 and CDR2 (germline): MDHEN, SYDVKM. The CDR3 has 15 residues. The CDR3 DNA is TGTGCCAGCAGTTTCTTGGCGGGGGGGACCGGGGAGCTGTTTTTT. It is translated as CASSFLAGGTGELFF.

This clonotype was seen many times. The rearrangement uses TRBV29-1 and TRBJ2-1; D remains unclear. V was pared by 6 bases and J by 13 bases, with 19 bases between. This CDR3 is built from 12 residues. CDR1 and CDR2 from the germline V gene are SQVTM and ANQGSEA. The chain's CDR3 is CSVDEADSRQFF. In DNA, the CDR3 is TGCAGCGTCGACGAGGCGGATTCGCGCCAGTTCTTC.

In its sample, this clonotype was seen many times. The chain is built from TRBV24-1 and TRBJ2-2; 10 bases align to TRBD1. The junction had 4 bases not matched to a gene; V was cut back by 3 bases and J by 7 bases. This CDR3 has 15 amino acids. Per germline, CDR1 KGHDR and CDR2 SFDVKD. The CDR3 spells CATSDRQGADGELFF. The CDR3 coding sequence is TGTGCCACCAGTGATCGACAGGGGGCCGACGGGGAGCTGTTTTTT.

This clonotype was seen repeatedly, ten times or more. The V gene is TRBV25-1, the J gene TRBJ1-1; D ambiguous. The V end was cut by 1 base, the J end by 1 base, with 10 bases between. In germline, CDR1 is MGHDK, CDR2 SYGVNS. The CDR3 consists of 15 residues. The chain's CDR3 is CASSESYYSNTEAFF. DNA for the CDR3: TGTGCCAGCAGTGAATCTTACTATTCGAACACTGAAGCTTTCTTT.

This clonotype was counted at least ten times. The V and J genes are TRBV12-3 or TRBV12-4 and TRBJ2-5, with a possible D match to TRBD1 (5 bases). This CDR3 spans 15 amino acids. The V and J ends lost 3 bases and 5 bases respectively, with 16 bases between them. CDR3 sequence reads: CASSLGQGSGETQYF. The CDR3 nucleotides are TGTGCCAGCAGTTTGGGTCAGGGATCAGGGGAGACCCAGTACTTC.

This clonotype was seen at least ten times. This sequence joins TRBV18 and TRBJ1-1, with 8 bases lining up with TRBD1. The CDR3 spans 15 residues. The germline V gene has CDR1 KGHSH and CDR2 LQKENI. J gave up 7 bases and V 5 bases, and 12 bases lay outside the gene matches. This chain's CDR3 is CASSVATGTGVEAFF. Here the CDR3 DNA reads TGTGCCAGCTCAGTGGCCACGGGGACAGGAGTTGAAGCTTTCTTT. Looking up the rest from reference TRBV18 and TRBJ1-1 gives the full variable domain: NAGVMQNPRHLVRRRGQEARLRCSPMKGHSHVYWYRQLPEEGLKFMVYLQKENIIDESGMPKERFSAEFPKEGPSILRIQQVVRGDSAAYFCASSVATGTGVEAFFGQGTRLTVV.

This clonotype occurred many times. CDR3 sequence reads: CASRNRGSFYGYTF. The CDR3 nucleotides read TGTGCCAGCAGGAACAGGGGGTCTTTCTATGGCTACACCTTC. The chain uses TRBV6-1 and TRBJ1-2; TRBD1 matches 8 bases. The CDR3 loop spans 14 amino acids. Germline CDR1 MNHNS, CDR2 SASEGT. V was clipped by 6 bases and J by 4 bases; unmatched bases: 7.

The rearrangement uses TRBV27 and TRBJ2-3; TRBD2 agrees at 10 bases. Germline CDR1 reads MNHEY; CDR2 reads SMNVEV (reference sequence). Trimming cost V 3 bases and J 0 bases; bases outside gene matches: 6. This CDR3 region has 17 residues. CDR3 sequence: CASSFWTSGTSTDTQYF. DNA of the CDR3: TGTGCCAGCAGTTTTTGGACTAGCGGTACTAGCACAGATACGCAGTATTTT.

In this sample, this clonotype turned up many times. The rearrangement links TRBV6-1 to TRBJ2-1; tentative D call: TRBD2 (5 bases). V gave up 6 bases and J gave up 8 bases, with 20 bases separating them. CDR1 is MNHNS, CDR2 SASEGT, per germline. This CDR3 comprises 15 residues. The CDR3 nucleotides read TGTGCCAGCAGGCCCCGGGATAGCGCCGTCGATGAGCAGTTCTTC. Encoded protein: CASRPRDSAVDEQFF.

This clonotype was recorded a few times. The CDR3 spells CASSFRTSGDTDTQYF. The CDR3 DNA follows: TGTGCCAGCAGCTTCCGGACTAGCGGGGACACAGATACGCAGTATTTT. The chain carries TRBV7-9 and TRBJ2-3, with 12 bases aligning to TRBD2. After removal of 3 bases from V and 2 bases from J, the junction contained 3 bases not matched to a gene. The CDR3 runs to 16 residues. Per the germline V gene, CDR1 is SEHNR and CDR2 is FQNEAQ (reference sequence).

This chain uses TRBV6-5 with TRBJ2-5, with D unclear. CDR3 length equals 14 residues. Trimming stripped 2 bases from V and 1 base from J, with 8 bases between. The germline V gene encodes CDR1 MNHEY and CDR2 SVGAGI. CDR3 region: CASSYTGIQETQYF. CDR3 DNA sequence: TGTGCCAGCAGTTACACCGGTATCCAAGAGACCCAGTACTTC.

The chain uses TRBV20-1 and TRBJ2-5; 10 nucleotides agree with TRBD2. Germline V gives CDR1 DFQATT, CDR2 SNEGSKA (reference sequence). With V trimmed by 2 bases and J by 2 bases, 2 bases remained unmatched. The CDR3 extends over 14 amino acids. This CDR3 reads CSARLAGVQETQYF. As DNA, the CDR3 is TGCAGTGCTAGACTAGCGGGGGTGCAAGAGACCCAGTACTTC.

This clonotype appeared a few times. This sequence joins TRBV7-8 and TRBJ2-1; 8 bases are shared with TRBD2. V was pared by 2 bases and J by 6 bases, with 6 bases of the junction left unmatched. The CDR3 spans 15 residues. Germline lookup yields CDR1 SGHVS and CDR2 FQNEAQ. The chain's CDR3 is CASSLSPGGPNEQFF. As DNA, the CDR3 is TGTGCCAGCAGCTTATCTCCGGGAGGGCCCAATGAGCAGTTCTTC.